This T cell receptor (beta chain) was identified in a study of tumor-infiltrating lymphocytes in primary liver carcinoma. For this clonotype: The conserved final phenylalanine or tryptophan is absent from the CDR3, which likely points to a read error.

Germline CDR1 reads SGHAT; CDR2 reads FQNNGV. This CDR3 region has 13 residues. The investigators made TCR beta cDNA from roughly 0.55 ug total RNA, using a constant-region primer. Slightly modified ARM-PCR, run as three nested multiplex PCR rounds, produced the TCR beta libraries. The opening two PCR rounds, around 9 cycles each, paired TRBV1-TRBV30 forward primers with a C-beta reverse primer. In TCRdb, the multiplex PCR reads were re-called with MiXCR into one record per CDR3 protein. The sample yields 300,000 to 400,000 distinct CDR3 sequences, roughly two thirds seen once. The researchers obtained blood RNA from unsorted whole blood and also extracted germline DNA.

The clonotype originates from a man aged 40-55 years with primary liver carcinoma and hepatitis B virus infection. The sample consisted of peripheral blood. The J gene is TRBJ2-1, the V gene TRBV11-2; D remains ambiguous. The CDR3 DNA reads as TGTGCCAGCAGCTTAGCCCCCCACAATAAGCAGTTCCTC. This encodes CASSLAPHNKQFL.